This T cell receptor (beta chain) was obtained from a study of beta chain features in type 1 diabetes. Whole-study context: In age, gender and cell yields, patients were similar to healthy donors.

The isolated RNA, all of it, was reverse transcribed, so expressed TCRB transcripts were what got sequenced. Clones were sequenced by immunoSEQ multiplex PCR, and TCRdb holds only the in-frame ones, with some missing. Of some 45,000 clones listed, roughly 70% are singletons. Study conclusions and caveats: Type 1 diabetes patients had moderately but significantly shorter TCRB CDR3s in all four CD4+ subsets. Shorter templates may be favored by PCR, equally so in patients and controls.

About this clone: Its target is not known.

The TCR was taken from a woman aged 18-35 years with type 1 diabetes. Specimen: Tregs from blood.

The CDR3 DNA follows: TGTGCCAGCAGTTTCCCCGGGACAGTCCACGAGCAGTACTTC. It specifies CASSFPGTVHEQYF. The chain employs TRBV6-1 and TRBJ2-7, with 7 positions matching TRBD1. Per germline, CDR1 MNHNS and CDR2 SASEGT. There are 14 residues in the CDR3. J was trimmed by 5 bases and V by 5 bases; bases with no gene match: 9.